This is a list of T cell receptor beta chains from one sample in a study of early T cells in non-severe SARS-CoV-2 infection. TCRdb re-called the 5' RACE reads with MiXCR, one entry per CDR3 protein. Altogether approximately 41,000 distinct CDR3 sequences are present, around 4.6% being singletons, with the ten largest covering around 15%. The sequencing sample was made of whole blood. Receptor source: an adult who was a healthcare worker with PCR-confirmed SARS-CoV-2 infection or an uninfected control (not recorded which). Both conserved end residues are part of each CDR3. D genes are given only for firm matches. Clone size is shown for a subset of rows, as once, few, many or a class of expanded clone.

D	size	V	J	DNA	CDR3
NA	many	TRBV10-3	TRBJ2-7	TGTGCCATCCAAAAGTCACGGGGGTCCTACGAGCAGTACTTC	CAIQKSRGSYEQYF
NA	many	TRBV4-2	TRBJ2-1	TGTGCCAGCAGCCAAGATTGGGGGGGGCCCTCCAATGAGCAGTTCTTC	CASSQDWGGPSNEQFF
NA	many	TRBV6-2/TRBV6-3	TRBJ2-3	TGTGCCAGCAGCCGGGGTCCCCGAGGAGATACGCAGTATTTT	CASSRGPRGDTQYF
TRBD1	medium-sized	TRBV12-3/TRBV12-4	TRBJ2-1	TGTGCCAGCAGTTGGGACAGGGAGCAGTTCTTC	CASSWDREQFF
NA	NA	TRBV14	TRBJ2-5	TGTGCCAGCAGCCAACTTTCGGGCGGGATTAAAGAGACCCAGTACTTC	CASSQLSGGIKETQYF
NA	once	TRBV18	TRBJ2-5	TGTGCCAGCTCACCCCACGCGCCCACTAGCCCGGGAGAGACCCAGTACTTC	CASSPHAPTSPGETQYF
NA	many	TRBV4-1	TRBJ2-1	TGCGCCAGCAGCCAAGCGTTTAGCCTTTACAATGAGCAGTTCTTC	CASSQAFSLYNEQFF
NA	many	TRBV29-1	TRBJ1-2	TGCAGCGTTGCAGGTTCGGCTCTATATGGCTACACCTTC	CSVAGSALYGYTF
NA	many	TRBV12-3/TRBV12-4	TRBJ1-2	TGTGCCAGCAGTTTACAGGGTTATGGCTACACCTTC	CASSLQGYGYTF
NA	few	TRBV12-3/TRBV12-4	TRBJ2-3	TGTGCCAGCAGTTTATTCCAGGGGACGGGCACAGATACGCAGTATTTT	CASSLFQGTGTDTQYF
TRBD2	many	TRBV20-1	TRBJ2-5	TGCAGTGGCGGATTGGGGGGAGGGCACCAAGAGACCCAGTACTTC	CSGGLGGGHQETQYF
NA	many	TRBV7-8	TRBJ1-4	TGTGCCAGCAGCTTAGGGCAGGGAGGCACGAAACTGTTTTTT	CASSLGQGGTKLFF
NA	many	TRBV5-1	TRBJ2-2	TGCGCCAGCAGCTCCGCGGGGAGGAACACCGGGGAGCTGTTTTTT	CASSSAGRNTGELFF
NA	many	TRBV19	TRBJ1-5	TGTGCCAGTAATCCGGGTAGGCGCAATCAGCCCCAGCATTTT	CASNPGRRNQPQHF
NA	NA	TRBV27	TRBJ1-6	TGTGCCAGCAGAATGGGTTCCCATAATTCACCCCTCCACTTT	CASRMGSHNSPLHF
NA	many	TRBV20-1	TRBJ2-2	TGCAGTGCACCGCGACAGCCCACCGGGGAGCTGTTTTTT	CSAPRQPTGELFF
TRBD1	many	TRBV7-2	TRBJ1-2	TGTGCCAGCAGCTGGGGGACAGGCCCTTATGGCTACACCTTC	CASSWGTGPYGYTF
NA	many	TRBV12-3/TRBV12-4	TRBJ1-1	TGTGCCAGCAGTTTAGAGGTAGGGGCAAACACTGAAGCTTTCTTT	CASSLEVGANTEAFF
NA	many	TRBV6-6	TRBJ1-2	TGTGCCAGCAGGTGGACAGCTTCCCCCGGTGGCTACACCTTC	CASRWTASPGGYTF
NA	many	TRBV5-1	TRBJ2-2	TGCGCCAGCAGCTTGAGCCACGCGAACACCGGGGAGCTGTTTTTT	CASSLSHANTGELFF